This T cell receptor beta chain is from a study of shared clonotypes between healthy human individuals. In germline, CDR1 is SGHVS, CDR2 FQNEAQ. Trimming cost V 5 bases and J 0 bases; bases outside gene matches: 6. The CDR3 extends over 16 amino acids. Generated by immunoSEQ multiplex PCR, the TCRdb table keeps only in-frame clones and is missing some. This sample has millions of clones; 90% to 95% occur once, and the top ten carry around 0.13%. This chain joins TRBV7-8 and TRBJ1-3; 8 bases match TRBD1. Sequencing used naive CD4+ T cells sorted from blood. Stated subset: CD45RA+ positively selected. The TCR was taken from a man in his late teens or twenties in good health. The CDR3 protein is CASSHRDRHSGNTIYF. CDR3 sequence (DNA): TGTGCCAGCAGCCACCGGGACAGGCACTCTGGAAACACCATATATTTT.